This is a list of T cell receptor beta chains from one sample in a study of T cell responses to AZD1222 COVID-19 vaccine. TCRdb's table, derived via immunoSEQ multiplex PCR, lists solely in-frame clones and lacks some. The sample lists about 100,000 clones; around 87% were seen once. Source: peripheral blood, taken on day 0 of MenACWY control vaccination. These receptors all stem from an adult in good health. Both conserved end residues are part of each CDR3. A D gene is named only where the DNA matches it firmly. Only some rows state a clone size, as once, few, many or a class for expanded clones.

D	size	V	length	J	CDR3	DNA
.	.	TRBV5-1	15	TRBJ1-6	CASSLGQITNSPLHF	TGCGCCAGCAGCTTGGGACAAATAACTAATTCACCCCTCCACTTT
.	.	TRBV24-1	12	TRBJ1-1	CATSDLGGEAFF	TGTGCCACCAGTGATCTGGGGGGTGAAGCTTTCTTT
.	.	TRBV21-1	15	TRBJ1-2	CASSKAGGYDYGYTF	TGTGCCAGCAGCAAAGCCGGGGGCTATGACTATGGCTACACCTTC
.	.	TRBV28	15	TRBJ1-5	CASSLVITGSQPQHF	TGTGCCAGCAGTTTAGTTATAACGGGCAGTCAGCCCCAGCATTTT
.	.	TRBV9	12	TRBJ1-2	CASSVDRGAACF	TGTGCCAGCAGCGTAGACCGGGGGGCCGCTTGTTTC
.	.	TRBV5-1	11	TRBJ2-5	CASSFHETQYF	TGCGCCAGCAGCTTTCATGAGACCCAGTACTTC
.	.	TRBV15	15	TRBJ2-3	CATSRETGISDTQYF	TGTGCCACCAGCAGAGAAACGGGGATCTCAGATACGCAGTATTTT
TRBD1	once	TRBV6-6	14	TRBJ2-2	CASRGGVGTGELFF	TGTGCCAGCAGAGGGGGCGTAGGCACCGGGGAGCTGTTTTTT
.	once	TRBV6-5	14	TRBJ1-4	CASSYSQGQEKLFF	TGTGCCAGCAGTTACTCACAGGGTCAGGAAAAACTGTTTTTT
TRBD2	.	TRBV19	15	TRBJ2-2	CASSRGLADTGELFF	TGTGCCAGTAGTAGGGGACTAGCGGACACCGGGGAGCTGTTTTTT
.	.	TRBV4-2	15	TRBJ1-6	CASSQEVLSNSPLHF	TGTGCCAGCAGTCAAGAAGTCCTCTCGAATTCACCCCTCCACTTT
TRBD2	.	TRBV11-2	19	TRBJ2-2	CAPSPPTSGGARDTGELFF	TGTGCCCCCAGCCCCCCTACTAGCGGGGGGGCCCGGGACACCGGGGAGCTGTTTTTT
TRBD2	.	TRBV10-1	18	TRBJ2-2	CASSEGGLAGINTGELFF	TGCGCCAGCAGTGAGGGGGGACTAGCGGGGATAAACACCGGGGAGCTGTTTTTT
.	.	TRBV4-1	15	TRBJ1-1	CASSQDTIEETEAFF	TGCGCCAGCAGCCAAGATACCATCGAAGAGACTGAAGCTTTCTTT
TRBD1	.	TRBV3-1/TRBV3-2	14	TRBJ1-3	CASSQADRGNTIYF	TGTGCCAGCAGCCAAGCGGACAGGGGAAACACCATATATTTT
TRBD1	.	TRBV7-2	15	TRBJ2-3	CASSLLRTGEYTQYF	TGTGCCAGCAGCTTATTAAGGACAGGGGAGTATACGCAGTATTTT
.	.	TRBV30	13	TRBJ2-1	CAWSLEVWGEQFF	TGTGCCTGGAGCCTCGAGGTATGGGGCGAGCAGTTCTTC
.	.	TRBV6-4	18	TRBJ1-5	CASSDIDWAWEDHQPQHF	TGTGCCAGCAGTGACATAGACTGGGCGTGGGAGGACCATCAGCCCCAGCATTTT
TRBD1	.	TRBV5-1	16	TRBJ1-2	CASSLGPTGTNYGYTF	TGCGCCAGCAGCCTGGGGCCGACAGGGACTAACTATGGCTACACCTTC
.	few	TRBV30	13	TRBJ1-1	CAWNRREDTEAFF	TGTGCCTGGAACCGCAGGGAAGACACTGAAGCTTTCTTT
.	many	TRBV7-9	15	TRBJ2-7	CASSLVVGVRREQYF	TGTGCCAGCAGCTTAGTTGTGGGGGTCCGTCGCGAGCAGTACTTC
.	few	TRBV5-1	12	TRBJ1-2	CASSSEGRGYTF	TGCGCCAGCAGCTCGGAAGGGCGCGGCTACACCTTC
.	.	TRBV5-5	13	TRBJ2-7	CASSWEPITEQYF	TGTGCCAGCAGTTGGGAACCGATCACCGAGCAGTACTTC
TRBD1	.	TRBV11-2	14	TRBJ2-7	CASSAMQGAYEQYF	TGTGCCAGCAGCGCAATGCAGGGGGCCTACGAGCAGTACTTC
.	few	TRBV7-2	13	TRBJ1-6	CASSTMGDSPLHF	TGTGCCAGCAGCACGATGGGGGATTCACCCCTCCACTTT
.	.	TRBV6-1	13	TRBJ1-2	CASSEALLDGYTF	TGTGCCAGCAGTGAAGCGCTGTTAGATGGCTACACCTTC
.	.	TRBV5-1	14	TRBJ2-1	CASSLVASGGEQFF	TGCGCCAGCAGCTTGGTGGCTTCCGGAGGTGAGCAGTTCTTC
.	.	TRBV27	14	TRBJ2-7	CASSWTRSSYEQYF	TGTGCCAGCAGTTGGACACGGAGCTCCTACGAGCAGTACTTC
.	.	TRBV7-2	13	TRBJ1-5	CASSLIWGQPQHF	TGTGCCAGCAGCTTAATCTGGGGTCAGCCCCAGCATTTT
.	.	TRBV6-5	15	TRBJ2-1	CASSNPGGSYNEQFF	TGTGCCAGCAGTAACCCGGGCGGCTCCTACAATGAGCAGTTCTTC
.	.	TRBV2	13	TRBJ2-7	CASSEMGDGEQYF	TGTGCCAGCAGTGAAATGGGAGACGGCGAGCAGTACTTC
.	.	TRBV6-5	13	TRBJ1-2	CATKGGANYGYTF	TGTGCCACGAAGGGAGGAGCTAACTATGGCTACACCTTC
.	.	TRBV20-1	12	TRBJ2-7	CSATDRFHEQYF	TGCAGTGCTACTGACAGGTTCCACGAGCAGTACTTC
.	.	TRBV7-9	14	TRBJ2-7	CASSSLGRAVKQYF	TGTGCCAGCAGCTCCCTGGGCCGTGCAGTCAAGCAGTACTTC
.	.	TRBV10-3	12	TRBJ2-3	CAIMGGSDTQYF	TGTGCCATCATGGGGGGATCGGATACGCAGTATTTT
TRBD2	.	TRBV19	15	TRBJ2-7	CASSSSGRALYEQYF	TGTGCCAGTAGTTCCAGCGGGAGGGCCTTATACGAGCAGTACTTC
.	.	TRBV2	16	TRBJ1-2	CASSDVGLSGAYGYTF	TGTGCCAGCAGTGATGTGGGTCTTTCAGGGGCCTATGGCTACACCTTC
.	.	TRBV2	13	TRBJ1-1	CASSYEGLTEAFF	TGTGCCAGCAGTTACGAGGGTTTAACTGAAGCTTTCTTT
TRBD1	.	TRBV19	13	TRBJ1-5	CASSYDRDQPQHF	TGTGCCAGTAGTTACGACAGGGATCAGCCCCAGCATTTT
TRBD1	.	TRBV3-1/TRBV3-2	14	TRBJ1-5	CASSQQGGNQPQHF	TGTGCCAGCAGCCAACAGGGGGGCAATCAGCCCCAGCATTTT
.	.	TRBV11-2	16	TRBJ2-1	CASSSPSWPSYNEQFF	TGTGCCAGCAGCTCCCCTTCATGGCCCTCCTACAATGAGCAGTTCTTC
.	.	TRBV10-2	14	TRBJ1-2	CASAPQGYGYGYTF	TGCGCCAGCGCTCCACAAGGATATGGCTATGGCTACACCTTC
.	.	TRBV15	13	TRBJ1-1	CATSRGMNTEAFF	TGTGCCACCAGCAGAGGGATGAACACTGAAGCTTTCTTT
.	few	TRBV3-1/TRBV3-2	14	TRBJ1-1	CASSQAGGGAEAFF	TGTGCCAGCAGCCAAGCTGGAGGGGGAGCTGAAGCTTTCTTT
TRBD2	.	TRBV6-5	15	TRBJ2-1	CASRLSGSSYNEQFF	TGTGCCAGCAGACTTAGCGGGAGCTCCTACAATGAGCAGTTCTTC
.	.	TRBV5-8	11	TRBJ2-7	CASSLVSEQYF	TGTGCCAGCAGCTTGGTGAGCGAGCAGTACTTC
TRBD1	.	TRBV27	15	TRBJ1-4	CASSSGQGGSEKLFF	TGTGCCAGCAGTTCAGGACAGGGAGGAAGTGAAAAACTGTTTTTT
.	.	TRBV18	14	TRBJ1-6	CASSPGEKNSPLHF	TGTGCCAGCTCCCCGGGAGAAAAGAACTCACCCCTCCACTTT
.	.	TRBV7-3	14	TRBJ1-2	CASSITGRGGGYTF	TGTGCCAGCAGCATAACGGGACGAGGGGGTGGCTACACCTTC
TRBD2	few	TRBV9	17	TRBJ2-1	CASTLGLAGGQYNEQFF	TGTGCCAGCACCCTGGGACTAGCGGGAGGACAATACAATGAGCAGTTCTTC